Shown below are 11 T cell receptor beta chains from a single sample sequenced in a study of response to subunit inactivated influenza vaccine. TCRdb called the RT-PCR reads again in MiXCR, with one record for every CDR3 protein. Here the sample spans around 500,000 distinct CDR3 sequences, roughly 11% being singletons. Source: PBMCs from blood, taken 40 to 50 days after vaccination. The source of these receptors is a middle-aged man who received an inactivated influenza vaccine.

The chain joins TRBV7-6 to TRBJ2-1; 9 bases are a match to TRBD2. V was clipped by 1 base and J by 6 bases; unmatched bases: 4. CDR1 is SGHVS, CDR2 FNYEAQ, per germline. The CDR3 is 15 amino acids. CDR3 nucleotides: TGTGCCAGCAGCTTAGTGCGGGAGGGCCTCAATGAGCAGTTCTTC. Its protein is CASSLVREGLNEQFF.

This clonotype was seen only a few times. In DNA, the CDR3 is TGCAGTGCTAGCCGGGGGGGCCGGCAAGAGACCCAGTACTTC. It specifies CSASRGGRQETQYF. This chain uses TRBV20-1 with TRBJ2-5; 8 nucleotides align to TRBD2. V dropped 3 bases and J dropped 2; count of bases not matched to a gene: 5. Germline V gene lookup returns CDR1 DFQATT and CDR2 SNEGSKA (reference sequence). The CDR3 consists of 14 residues.

The J gene is TRBJ2-3, the V gene TRBV29-1, with 9 bases that match TRBD1. The J segment lost 2 bases and the V segment lost 6 bases, leaving 6 bases of the junction unmatched. This CDR3 comprises 14 residues. Germline V lookup: CDR1 SQVTM, CDR2 ANQGSEA. In DNA form, the CDR3 reads TGCAGCGTCGCTAAACAGGGGGCCACAGATACGCAGTATTTT. Its translation is CSVAKQGATDTQYF.

This clonotype was recorded at least ten times. The rearrangement joins TRBV5-1 to TRBJ1-2; D is unclear. CDR1 and CDR2 (germline): SGHRS, YFSETQ. This CDR3 comprises 14 residues. Trimming took off 0 bases at V and 2 bases at J, with 8 bases between the two ends. CDR3 sequence (DNA): TGCGCCAGCAGCTTGGTTCCAGCGAACTATGGCTACACCTTC. It specifies CASSLVPANYGYTF.

This clonotype was detected many times. The CDR3 DNA sequence: TGTGCCACCAGTGGCTTATACAATGAGCAGTTCTTC. It specifies CATSGLYNEQFF. The genes are TRBV24-1 and TRBJ2-1; D not resolved. This CDR3 spans 12 amino acids. Germline lookup yields CDR1 KGHDR and CDR2 SFDVKD. Trimming took 5 bases from V and 4 from J, leaving 5 bases between them.

Notes on this clonotype: Mismatch with germline at one junction end may stem from a read error. The chain combines TRBV4-2 with TRBJ2-7; D gene uncertain. The CDR3 spans 14 residues. Germline lookup yields CDR1 LGHNA and CDR2 YNFKEQ. The CDR3 DNA reads TGTGTCAGCAGCCAAGTGGGCAACTCCTACGAGCAGTACTTC. The encoded protein is CVSSQVGNSYEQYF.

The chain recombines TRBV5-1 with TRBJ2-6; D not resolved. V was trimmed by 2 bases and J by 3 bases, leaving 9 bases between them. Germline assignment: CDR1 SGHRS and CDR2 YFSETQ. The CDR3 runs to 15 residues. The CDR3 is CASSLRADGANVLTF. CDR3 bases: TGCGCCAGCAGCTTACGGGCTGATGGGGCCAACGTCCTGACTTTC.

This clonotype occurred many times. The chain joins TRBV28 to TRBJ2-2; D not certain. The CDR3 covers 13 residues. Germline CDR1 is MDHEN and CDR2 is SYDVKM. V was pared by 4 bases and J by 1 base, with 4 bases between. CDR3 nucleotide sequence: TGTGCCAGCAGTTCCGGGAACACCGGGGAGCTGTTTTTT. Amino acids: CASSSGNTGELFF. The full variable domain, its missing parts supplied by reference TRBV28 and TRBJ2-2, is DVKVTQSSRYLVKRTGEKVFLECVQDMDHENMFWYRQDPGLGLRLIYFSYDVKMKEKGDIPEGYSVSREKKERFSLILESASTNQTSMYLCASSSGNTGELFFGEGSRLTVL.

The sample holds many counts of this clonotype. The V call is TRBV5-1, the J call TRBJ2-7, with 10 bases lining up with TRBD1. Germline CDR1 is SGHRS and CDR2 is YFSETQ. CDR3 length: 14 amino acids. V gave up 4 bases and J gave up 9 bases; unmatched junction bases: 10. Written as DNA, the CDR3 is TGCGCCAGCAGCAAAGCGGACAGGGGGAACGGGCAGTACTTC. Protein: CASSKADRGNGQYF.

The rearrangement uses TRBV10-3 and TRBJ2-3; D gene uncertain. Germline CDR1 and CDR2: ENHRY and SYGVKD. The germline V and J ends were trimmed by 2 bases and 8 bases, with 8 bases remaining between them. CDR3 size: 12 residues. The CDR3 protein is CAISEGVGTQYF. Written as DNA, the CDR3 is TGTGCCATCAGTGAGGGGGTGGGTACGCAGTATTTT.

In its sample, this clonotype was seen a few times. CDR3 in amino acids: CASSSTPSNTEAFF. The DNA of the CDR3 is TGTGCCAGCAGCTCTACCCCCTCAAACACTGAAGCTTTCTTT. This chain uses TRBV7-2 with TRBJ1-1, with unresolved D. V lost 4 bases and J lost 2, with 11 bases in between. Germline CDR1 SGHTA, CDR2 FQGNSA. The CDR3 sequence is 14 residues long.